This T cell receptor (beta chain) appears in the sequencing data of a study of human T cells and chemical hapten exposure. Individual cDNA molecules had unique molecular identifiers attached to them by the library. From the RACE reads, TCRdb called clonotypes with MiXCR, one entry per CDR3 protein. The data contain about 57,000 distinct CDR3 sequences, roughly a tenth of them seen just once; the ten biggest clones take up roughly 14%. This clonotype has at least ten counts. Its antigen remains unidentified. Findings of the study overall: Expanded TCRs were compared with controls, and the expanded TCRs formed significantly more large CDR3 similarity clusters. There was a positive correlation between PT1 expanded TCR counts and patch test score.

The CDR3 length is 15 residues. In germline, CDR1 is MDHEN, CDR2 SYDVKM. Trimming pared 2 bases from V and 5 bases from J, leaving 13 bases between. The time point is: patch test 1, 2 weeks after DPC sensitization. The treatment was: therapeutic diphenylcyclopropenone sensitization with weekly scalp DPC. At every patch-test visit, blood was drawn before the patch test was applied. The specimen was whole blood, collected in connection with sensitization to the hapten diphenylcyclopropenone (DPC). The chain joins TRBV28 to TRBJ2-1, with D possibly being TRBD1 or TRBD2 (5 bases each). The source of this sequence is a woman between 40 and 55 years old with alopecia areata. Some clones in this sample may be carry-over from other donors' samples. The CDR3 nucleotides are TGTGCCAGCAGTTTACGAGGGGTTAGACACAATGAGCAGTTCTTC. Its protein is CASSLRGVRHNEQFF.